Listed below are T cell receptor beta chains from one sample, sequenced in a study of regulatory T cells in long-lasting Graves disease. MiXCR, run by TCRdb on the multiplex PCR reads, gives a single entry per CDR3 protein. The sample records roughly 500,000 distinct CDR3 sequences, about 14% being singletons. These sequences were also reported in another study, on T cells in Graves' hyperthyroidism and ophthalmopathy.

The source was peripheral blood mononuclear cells (PBMCs), collected at new diagnosis, from a patient treated with antithyroid drugs. The receptors shown here come from a woman aged 45-59 years with Graves disease. Each CDR3 is given with its conserved first and last residue. D genes are given only for firm matches. Clone size is shown for a subset of rows, as once, few, many or a class of expanded clone.

j_call: TRBJ2-2
d_call: NA
v_call: TRBV3-1
clone_size: many
cdr3_aa: CASSQLPGQLFF
cdr3_nt: TGTGCCAGCAGCCAGCTGCCGGGACAGCTGTTTTTT

j_call: TRBJ1-2
d_call: NA
v_call: TRBV6-1
clone_size: NA
cdr3_aa: CASNPAPFVYGYTF
cdr3_nt: TGTGCCAGTAACCCGGCACCATTCGTCTATGGCTACACCTTC

j_call: TRBJ2-1
d_call: TRBD2
v_call: TRBV3-1
clone_size: many
cdr3_aa: CASSQVGAGGSGEQFF
cdr3_nt: TGTGCCAGCAGCCAAGTAGGAGCGGGAGGTAGTGGTGAGCAGTTCTTC

j_call: TRBJ2-2
d_call: NA
v_call: TRBV2
clone_size: many
cdr3_aa: CASSDRPWRDTGELFF
cdr3_nt: TGTGCCAGCAGTGACAGGCCCTGGAGGGACACCGGGGAGCTGTTTTTT

j_call: TRBJ2-1
d_call: TRBD2
v_call: TRBV5-1
clone_size: many
cdr3_aa: CASSQIYSGYNEQFF
cdr3_nt: TGCGCCAGCAGCCAGATATATAGCGGGTACAATGAGCAGTTCTTC

j_call: TRBJ1-5
d_call: NA
v_call: TRBV2
clone_size: few
cdr3_aa: CASRSMGSNQPQHF
cdr3_nt: TGTGCCAGCCGTTCAATGGGTAGCAATCAGCCCCAGCATTTT

j_call: TRBJ2-2
d_call: TRBD2
v_call: TRBV19
clone_size: few
cdr3_aa: CASSGTSGSRYTGELFF
cdr3_nt: TGTGCCAGTAGCGGGACTAGCGGGAGTCGGTACACCGGGGAGCTGTTTTTT

j_call: TRBJ2-7
d_call: TRBD1
v_call: TRBV7-8
clone_size: NA
cdr3_aa: CASSLNQGAREQYF
cdr3_nt: TGTGCCAGCAGCTTAAACCAGGGGGCTCGGGAGCAGTACTTC

j_call: TRBJ1-1
d_call: NA
v_call: TRBV6-5
clone_size: many
cdr3_aa: CASSSPTGNTEAFF
cdr3_nt: TGTGCCAGCAGTTCACCAACAGGGAACACTGAAGCTTTCTTT

j_call: TRBJ2-1
d_call: TRBD2
v_call: TRBV5-1
clone_size: many
cdr3_aa: CASSILAGPPNEQFF
cdr3_nt: TGCGCCAGCAGCATACTAGCGGGGCCTCCCAATGAGCAGTTCTTC

j_call: TRBJ2-1
d_call: TRBD1
v_call: TRBV5-1
clone_size: few
cdr3_aa: CASNSGTGYNEQFF
cdr3_nt: TGCGCCAGCAACTCCGGGACAGGATACAATGAGCAGTTCTTC

j_call: TRBJ2-1
d_call: TRBD2
v_call: TRBV6-2/TRBV6-3
clone_size: NA
cdr3_aa: CASIGTSGRHEQFF
cdr3_nt: TGTGCCAGCATTGGGACTAGCGGGAGGCATGAGCAGTTCTTC

j_call: TRBJ2-5
d_call: TRBD2
v_call: TRBV20-1
clone_size: few
cdr3_aa: CSARGSTSGRAVGQETQYF
cdr3_nt: TGCAGTGCTAGGGGCTCGACTAGCGGGAGGGCCGTCGGGCAAGAGACCCAGTACTTC

j_call: TRBJ2-1
d_call: TRBD2
v_call: TRBV5-1
clone_size: many
cdr3_aa: CASSPPGGGNEQFF
cdr3_nt: TGCGCCAGCAGCCCTCCCGGGGGGGGGAATGAGCAGTTCTTC

j_call: TRBJ1-2
d_call: NA
v_call: TRBV28
clone_size: many
cdr3_aa: CASSPIDIYGYTF
cdr3_nt: TGTGCCAGCAGCCCGATAGACATATATGGCTACACCTTC

j_call: TRBJ2-5
d_call: NA
v_call: TRBV30
clone_size: many
cdr3_aa: CAWGLRETQYF
cdr3_nt: TGTGCCTGGGGGCTGCGCGAGACCCAGTACTTC

j_call: TRBJ2-1
d_call: NA
v_call: TRBV10-2
clone_size: few
cdr3_aa: CASSETRNEQFF
cdr3_nt: TGCGCCAGCAGTGAGACCAGGAATGAGCAGTTCTTC

j_call: TRBJ2-3
d_call: TRBD2
v_call: TRBV5-1
clone_size: few
cdr3_aa: CASSMTSGSSAYTQYF
cdr3_nt: TGCGCCAGCAGCATGACTAGCGGGTCGTCAGCGTATACGCAGTATTTT

j_call: TRBJ2-2
d_call: NA
v_call: TRBV10-3
clone_size: few
cdr3_aa: CAISRQGYGTGELFF
cdr3_nt: TGTGCCATCTCGCGGCAGGGGTACGGCACCGGGGAGCTGTTTTTT

j_call: TRBJ2-5
d_call: NA
v_call: TRBV6-1
clone_size: many
cdr3_aa: CASSGALGAETQYF
cdr3_nt: TGCGCCAGCAGTGGGGCCCTCGGGGCCGAGACCCAGTACTTC

j_call: TRBJ2-7
d_call: NA
v_call: TRBV29-1
clone_size: many
cdr3_aa: CSVVAGADEQYF
cdr3_nt: TGCAGCGTTGTGGCAGGTGCTGACGAGCAGTACTTC

j_call: TRBJ1-5
d_call: TRBD1
v_call: TRBV25-1
clone_size: few
cdr3_aa: CASSKAGGTGGDQPQHF
cdr3_nt: TGTGCCAGCAGCAAAGCCGGGGGGACAGGGGGCGATCAGCCCCAGCATTTT

j_call: TRBJ1-2
d_call: NA
v_call: TRBV6-2/TRBV6-3
clone_size: few
cdr3_aa: CASSNGGNYGYTF
cdr3_nt: TGTGCCAGCAGTAATGGCGGTAACTATGGCTACACCTTC

j_call: TRBJ2-1
d_call: NA
v_call: TRBV5-1
clone_size: NA
cdr3_aa: CASSLDNERFF
cdr3_nt: TGCGCCAGCAGCCTCGACAATGAGCGGTTCTTC

j_call: TRBJ2-5
d_call: TRBD1
v_call: TRBV6-1
clone_size: many
cdr3_aa: CASNGQEETQYF
cdr3_nt: TGTGCCAGCAACGGACAGGAAGAGACCCAGTACTTC

j_call: TRBJ2-2
d_call: TRBD2
v_call: TRBV6-1
clone_size: few
cdr3_aa: CASSPTSGRANTGELFF
cdr3_nt: TGTGCCAGCAGTCCTACTAGCGGGAGGGCCAACACCGGGGAGCTGTTTTTT

j_call: TRBJ2-1
d_call: TRBD1
v_call: TRBV19
clone_size: few
cdr3_aa: CASSIFGTGGYNEQFF
cdr3_nt: TGTGCCAGTAGTATATTCGGGACAGGGGGCTACAATGAGCAGTTCTTC

j_call: TRBJ2-7
d_call: TRBD2
v_call: TRBV6-5
clone_size: many
cdr3_aa: CASSSVGQRGGYEQYF
cdr3_nt: TGTGCCAGCAGTTCCGTGGGGCAGCGGGGGGGATACGAGCAGTACTTC

j_call: TRBJ2-5
d_call: NA
v_call: TRBV10-3
clone_size: NA
cdr3_aa: CAIRRRDQETQYF
cdr3_nt: TGTGCCATCAGGCGGCGGGACCAAGAGACCCAGTACTTC

j_call: TRBJ1-1
d_call: TRBD1
v_call: TRBV2
clone_size: many
cdr3_aa: CASTVSRQGAAEAFF
cdr3_nt: TGTGCCAGCACCGTTTCGAGACAGGGGGCCGCTGAAGCTTTCTTT

j_call: TRBJ2-5
d_call: TRBD2
v_call: TRBV20-1
clone_size: many
cdr3_aa: CSAFVSGYQETQYF
cdr3_nt: TGCAGTGCGTTCGTTAGCGGGTATCAAGAGACCCAGTACTTC

j_call: TRBJ2-6
d_call: NA
v_call: TRBV7-6
clone_size: few
cdr3_aa: CASSLALRGRGANVLTF
cdr3_nt: TGTGCCAGCAGCTTGGCGTTACGGGGGCGTGGGGCCAACGTCCTGACTTTC

j_call: TRBJ2-1
d_call: TRBD2
v_call: TRBV3-1
clone_size: many
cdr3_aa: CASSQGRASGSGEQFF
cdr3_nt: TGTGCCAGCAGCCAGGGCCGGGCTAGCGGGAGTGGTGAGCAGTTCTTC

j_call: TRBJ2-5
d_call: NA
v_call: TRBV28
clone_size: many
cdr3_aa: CASSLTLGRETQYF
cdr3_nt: TGTGCCAGCAGCCTTACACTAGGGCGAGAGACCCAGTACTTC

j_call: TRBJ2-5
d_call: NA
v_call: TRBV11-2
clone_size: many
cdr3_aa: CASSFSWRVGETQYF
cdr3_nt: TGTGCCAGCAGCTTTAGTTGGCGAGTCGGGGAGACCCAGTACTTC

j_call: TRBJ1-1
d_call: NA
v_call: TRBV3-1
clone_size: few
cdr3_aa: CASSHEGGLTEAFF
cdr3_nt: TGTGCCAGCAGTCATGAGGGGGGCCTCACTGAAGCTTTCTTT

j_call: TRBJ2-2
d_call: TRBD2
v_call: TRBV7-2
clone_size: NA
cdr3_aa: CASSSSGSQNTGELFF
cdr3_nt: TGTGCCAGCAGCTCTAGCGGGAGCCAGAACACCGGGGAGCTGTTTTTT

j_call: TRBJ2-1
d_call: NA
v_call: TRBV5-1
clone_size: many
cdr3_aa: CASSEAYNEQFF
cdr3_nt: TGCGCCAGCAGCGAGGCATACAATGAGCAGTTCTTC

j_call: TRBJ2-7
d_call: TRBD1
v_call: TRBV28
clone_size: many
cdr3_aa: CASSSKWGQSSYEQYF
cdr3_nt: TGTGCCAGCAGTTCCAAGTGGGGACAGAGCTCCTACGAGCAGTACTTC

j_call: TRBJ2-1
d_call: NA
v_call: TRBV9
clone_size: many
cdr3_aa: CASSVAKPYNEQFF
cdr3_nt: TGTGCCAGCAGCGTAGCTAAACCATACAATGAGCAGTTCTTC

j_call: TRBJ2-1
d_call: NA
v_call: TRBV3-1
clone_size: many
cdr3_aa: CASSQHGAAEQFF
cdr3_nt: TGTGCCAGCAGCCAACACGGGGCCGCAGAGCAGTTCTTC

j_call: TRBJ2-7
d_call: TRBD2
v_call: TRBV6-1
clone_size: NA
cdr3_aa: CAGTPGLAGELEQYF
cdr3_nt: TGTGCCGGCACCCCGGGACTAGCGGGAGAATTAGAGCAGTACTTC

j_call: TRBJ2-6
d_call: NA
v_call: TRBV6-1
clone_size: many
cdr3_aa: CASGRESRSSGANVLTF
cdr3_nt: TGTGCCAGCGGTCGGGAGAGCAGAAGCTCTGGGGCCAACGTCCTGACTTTC

j_call: TRBJ2-7
d_call: NA
v_call: TRBV6-1
clone_size: many
cdr3_aa: CASSGGNPYEQYF
cdr3_nt: TGTGCCAGCAGTGGGGGCAACCCCTACGAGCAGTACTTC

j_call: TRBJ1-3
d_call: NA
v_call: TRBV2
clone_size: many
cdr3_aa: CASTRDSGNTIYF
cdr3_nt: TGTGCCAGCACTAGGGACTCTGGAAACACCATATATTTT

j_call: TRBJ2-3
d_call: TRBD2
v_call: TRBV5-1
clone_size: many
cdr3_aa: CASSPQGPLAGGADTQYF
cdr3_nt: TGCGCCAGCAGCCCCCAGGGCCCCCTAGCGGGAGGGGCAGATACGCAGTATTTT

j_call: TRBJ1-5
d_call: NA
v_call: TRBV7-9
clone_size: NA
cdr3_aa: CASSPGDRNQPQHF
cdr3_nt: TGTGCCAGCAGCCCAGGGGATCGTAATCAGCCCCAGCATTTT

j_call: TRBJ2-7
d_call: NA
v_call: TRBV12-3/TRBV12-4
clone_size: many
cdr3_aa: CASSIGGYEQYF
cdr3_nt: TGTGCCAGCAGCATCGGAGGTTACGAGCAGTACTTC

j_call: TRBJ2-6
d_call: NA
v_call: TRBV4-2
clone_size: NA
cdr3_aa: CASSQDVNVLTF
cdr3_nt: TGTGCCAGCAGCCAAGACGTCAACGTCCTGACTTTC

j_call: TRBJ2-5
d_call: TRBD1
v_call: TRBV6-2/TRBV6-3
clone_size: many
cdr3_aa: CASSYSTGDKGKTQYF
cdr3_nt: TGTGCCAGCAGTTACTCGACAGGGGATAAGGGGAAGACCCAGTACTTC

j_call: TRBJ1-6
d_call: NA
v_call: TRBV27
clone_size: NA
cdr3_aa: CASSSMQLRTRYFDSPLHF
cdr3_nt: TGTGCCAGCAGTTCAATGCAACTACGGACACGTTACTTCGATTCACCCCTCCACTTT